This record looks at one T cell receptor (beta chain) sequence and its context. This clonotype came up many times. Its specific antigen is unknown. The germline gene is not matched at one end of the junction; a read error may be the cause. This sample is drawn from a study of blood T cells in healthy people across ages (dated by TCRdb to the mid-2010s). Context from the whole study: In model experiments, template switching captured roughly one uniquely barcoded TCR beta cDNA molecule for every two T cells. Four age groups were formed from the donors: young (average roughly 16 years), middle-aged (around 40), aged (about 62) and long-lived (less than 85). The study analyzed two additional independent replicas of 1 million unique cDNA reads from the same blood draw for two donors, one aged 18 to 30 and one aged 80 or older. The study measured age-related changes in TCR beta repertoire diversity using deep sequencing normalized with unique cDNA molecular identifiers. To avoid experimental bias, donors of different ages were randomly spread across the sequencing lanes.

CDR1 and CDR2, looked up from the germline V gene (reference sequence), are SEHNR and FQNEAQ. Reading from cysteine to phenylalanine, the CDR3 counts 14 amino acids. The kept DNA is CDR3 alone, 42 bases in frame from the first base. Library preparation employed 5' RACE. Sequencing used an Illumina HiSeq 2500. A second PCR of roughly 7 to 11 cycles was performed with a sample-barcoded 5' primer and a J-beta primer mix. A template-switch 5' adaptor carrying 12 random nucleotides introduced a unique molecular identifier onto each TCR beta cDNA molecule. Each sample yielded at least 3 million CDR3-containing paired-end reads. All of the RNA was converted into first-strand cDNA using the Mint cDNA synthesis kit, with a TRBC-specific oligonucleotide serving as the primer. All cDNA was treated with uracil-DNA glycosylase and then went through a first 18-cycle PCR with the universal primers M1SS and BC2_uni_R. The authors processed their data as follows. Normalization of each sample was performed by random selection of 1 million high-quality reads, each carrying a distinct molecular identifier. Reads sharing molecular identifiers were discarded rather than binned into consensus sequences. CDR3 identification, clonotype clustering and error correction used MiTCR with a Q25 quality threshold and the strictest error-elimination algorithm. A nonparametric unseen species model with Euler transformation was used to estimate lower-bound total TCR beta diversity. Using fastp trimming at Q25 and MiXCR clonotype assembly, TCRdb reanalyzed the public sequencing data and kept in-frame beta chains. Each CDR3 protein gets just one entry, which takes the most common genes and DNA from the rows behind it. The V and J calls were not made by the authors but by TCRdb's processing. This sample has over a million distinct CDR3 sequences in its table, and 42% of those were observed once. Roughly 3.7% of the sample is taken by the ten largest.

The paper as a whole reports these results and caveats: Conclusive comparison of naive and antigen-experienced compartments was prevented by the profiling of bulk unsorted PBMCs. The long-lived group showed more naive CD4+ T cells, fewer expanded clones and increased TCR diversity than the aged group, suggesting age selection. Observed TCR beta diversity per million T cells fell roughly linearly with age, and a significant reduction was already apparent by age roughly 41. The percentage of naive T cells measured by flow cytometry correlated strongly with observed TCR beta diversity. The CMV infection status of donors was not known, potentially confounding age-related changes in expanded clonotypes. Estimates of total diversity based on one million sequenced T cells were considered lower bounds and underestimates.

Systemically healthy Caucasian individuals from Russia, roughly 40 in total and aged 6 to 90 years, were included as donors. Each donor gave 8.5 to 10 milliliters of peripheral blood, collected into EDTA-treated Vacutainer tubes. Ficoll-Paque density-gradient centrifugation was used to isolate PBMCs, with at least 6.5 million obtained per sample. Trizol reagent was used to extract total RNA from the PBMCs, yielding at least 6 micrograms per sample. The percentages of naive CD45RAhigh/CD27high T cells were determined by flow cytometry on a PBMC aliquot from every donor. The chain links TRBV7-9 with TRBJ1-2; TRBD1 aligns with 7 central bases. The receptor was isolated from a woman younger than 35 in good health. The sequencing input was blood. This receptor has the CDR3 CASSLTGERYSYTF. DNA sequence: TGTGCCAGCAGCTTAACAGGGGAACGCTATAGCTACACCTTC.